This T cell receptor beta chain appears in the sequencing data of a study of cytomegalovirus exposure and HLA in healthy donors. Study as a whole: An earlier analysis identified 117 million unique TCR beta sequences in about 200 million T cells.

Researchers ran the PCR with 60 Vbeta and 13 Jbeta primers. The method was immunoSEQ multiplex PCR; TCRdb's version includes in-frame clones alone and lacks a portion of them. The data contain 150,000 to 200,000 clones, around 68% of them singletons. A note on this clone: A read error may produce the germline difference seen at one junction end.

The sample was PBMCs. This clonotype was obtained from a man over 45 in good health and CMV-seronegative.

Written as DNA, the CDR3 is TGTGCCAGCAGGAGGGGGAACGACGAGAAGTACTTC. The encoded protein is CASRRGNDEKYF. V and J are TRBV6-5 and TRBJ2-7; D is perhaps TRBD1 (6 bases). The CDR3 is 12 amino acids. Germline CDR1 is MNHEY and CDR2 is SVGAGI.